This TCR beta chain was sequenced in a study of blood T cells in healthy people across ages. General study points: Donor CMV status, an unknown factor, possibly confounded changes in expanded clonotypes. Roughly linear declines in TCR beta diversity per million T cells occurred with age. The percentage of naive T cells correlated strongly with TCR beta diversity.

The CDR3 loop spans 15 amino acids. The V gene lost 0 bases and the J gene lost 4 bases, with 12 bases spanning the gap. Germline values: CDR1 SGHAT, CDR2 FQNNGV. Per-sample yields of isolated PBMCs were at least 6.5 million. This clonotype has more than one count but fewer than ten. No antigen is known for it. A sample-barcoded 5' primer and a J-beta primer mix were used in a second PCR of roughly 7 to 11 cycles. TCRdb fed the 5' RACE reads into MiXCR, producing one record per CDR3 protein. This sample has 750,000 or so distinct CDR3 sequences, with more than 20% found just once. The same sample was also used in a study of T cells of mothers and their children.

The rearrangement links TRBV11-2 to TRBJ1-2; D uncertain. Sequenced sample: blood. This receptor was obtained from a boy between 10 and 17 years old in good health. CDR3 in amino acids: CASSLDAVESYGYTF. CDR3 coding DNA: TGTGCCAGCAGCTTAGATGCGGTGGAGTCCTATGGCTACACCTTC.